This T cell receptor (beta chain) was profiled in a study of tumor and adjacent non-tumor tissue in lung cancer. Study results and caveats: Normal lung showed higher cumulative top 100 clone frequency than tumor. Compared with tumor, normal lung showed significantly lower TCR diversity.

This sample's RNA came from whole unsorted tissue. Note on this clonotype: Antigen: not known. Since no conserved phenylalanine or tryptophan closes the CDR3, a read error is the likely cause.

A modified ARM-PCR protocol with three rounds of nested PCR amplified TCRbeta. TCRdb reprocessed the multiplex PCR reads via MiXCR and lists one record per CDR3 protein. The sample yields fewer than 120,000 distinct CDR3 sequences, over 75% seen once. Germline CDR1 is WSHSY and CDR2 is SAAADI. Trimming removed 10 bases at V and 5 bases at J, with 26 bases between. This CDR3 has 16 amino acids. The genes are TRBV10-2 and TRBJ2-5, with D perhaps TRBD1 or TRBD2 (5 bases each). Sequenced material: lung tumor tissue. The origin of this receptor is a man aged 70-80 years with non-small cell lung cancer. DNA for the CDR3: TGCGCCACCCAGGAAGGTGCAATGAGGGGTGGGGAGACCCAGTACATC. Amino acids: CATQEGAMRGGETQYI.